This T cell receptor beta chain was profiled in a study of blood T cell repertoires in COVID-19 (dated by TCRdb to 2020 to 2022). Regarding the research as a whole: The collaborator samples originated in the United States, Italy and Spain and spanned the acute and convalescent phases of COVID-19. The material from the prospective study consisted of cDNA or gDNA derived from T cells, B-cell-depleted T cells, or PBMCs. The dataset comprised deeply sampled blood TCRbeta repertoires from subjects exposed to, actively infected with, or recovered from COVID-19. The repertoires were released in a freely available public database intended as a resource for research on the immune response to SARS-CoV-2. The samples were drawn from two sources: the first 160 participants of the ongoing ImmuneRACE study, and fewer than 1,500 subjects contributed by 6 global collaborators. Nearly every sample came with metadata listing a de-identified subject ID, COVID-19 status, age in years and sex. Where available, HLA class I and class II types were taken from metadata supplied by the sample provider and were not determined by assay-based typing. What the authors observed across the whole study: How much clinical and demographic metadata was included differed by source and by participant, and the metadata was provided uncurated.

The collaborating institutions used their own protocols to collect whole blood in K2EDTA tubes. For TCRbeta analysis, collaborator samples were shipped as frozen whole blood, as isolated PBMCs, or as DNA extracted from either sample type. Trimming takes 1 base from V and 2 bases from J, and the germline ends sit 9 bases apart. Per the germline V gene, SGHAT is the CDR1 and FQNNGV is the CDR2. From cysteine to phenylalanine, the CDR3 is 14 amino acids long. Only CDR3 DNA remains: 42 bases, in frame from the first base. The immunoSEQ Assay, a bias-controlled multiplex PCR, was used to amplify TCRbeta CDR3 regions from genomic DNA. On the authors' methods: Nucleated cell counts per sample were estimated from amplification of reference gene primers within the assay. To quantify the absolute abundance of each unique TCRbeta CDR3 rearrangement, sequence reads were collapsed and filtered. Productive Simpson clonality was computed per sample as the square root of Simpson's diversity index over productive rearrangements. In TCRdb, the immuneACCESS table is reduced to in-frame sequences with V and J assigned. These tables do not hold every clone; where another copy was compared, an unresolved V gene accounts for under half, and the others remain unexplained. The DNA gave D and trimming, while V, J and clone size come from that table. This sample comprises 80,000 or so clones, around four fifths of them detected only once. The biggest ten clones account for 9% of the sample.

This clone was picked up a small number of times. This clone's antigen is unknown. Base-call qualities are not available, and no considerably larger clone is one nucleotide away. The sequencing input was peripheral blood. The sequence joins TRBV11-2 to TRBJ2-7; the D gene is possibly TRBD2, with 6 bases matching. The sequence derives from a human donor in a cohort sampled during active COVID-19. The CDR3 here reads CASSLGLGPYEQYF. The sequenced DNA is TGTGCCAGCAGCTTAGGACTAGGCCCCTACGAGCAGTACTTC.